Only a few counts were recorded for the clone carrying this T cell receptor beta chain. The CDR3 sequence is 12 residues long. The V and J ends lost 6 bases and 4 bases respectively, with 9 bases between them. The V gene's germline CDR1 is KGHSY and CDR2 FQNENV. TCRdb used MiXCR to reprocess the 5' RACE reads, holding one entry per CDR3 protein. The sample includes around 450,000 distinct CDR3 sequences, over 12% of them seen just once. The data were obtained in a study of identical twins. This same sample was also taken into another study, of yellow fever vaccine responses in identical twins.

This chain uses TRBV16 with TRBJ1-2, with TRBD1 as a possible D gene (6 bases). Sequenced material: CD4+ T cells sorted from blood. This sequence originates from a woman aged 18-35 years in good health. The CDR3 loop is CASRGQIYGYTF. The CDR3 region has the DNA TGTGCCAGCAGAGGACAGATCTATGGCTACACCTTC.